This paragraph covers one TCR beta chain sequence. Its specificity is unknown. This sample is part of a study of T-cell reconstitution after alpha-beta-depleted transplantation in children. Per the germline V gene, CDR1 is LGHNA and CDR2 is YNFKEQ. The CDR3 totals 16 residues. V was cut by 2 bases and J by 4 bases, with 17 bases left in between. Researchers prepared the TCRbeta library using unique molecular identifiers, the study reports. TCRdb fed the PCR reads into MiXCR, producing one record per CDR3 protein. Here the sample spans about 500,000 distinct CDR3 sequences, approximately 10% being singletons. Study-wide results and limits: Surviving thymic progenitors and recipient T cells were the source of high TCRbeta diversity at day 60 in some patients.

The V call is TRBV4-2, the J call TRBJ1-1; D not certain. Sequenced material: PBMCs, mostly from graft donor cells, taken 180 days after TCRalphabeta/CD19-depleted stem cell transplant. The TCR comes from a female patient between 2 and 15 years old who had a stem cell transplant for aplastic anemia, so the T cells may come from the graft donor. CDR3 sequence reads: CASSQFSLTLGTEAFF. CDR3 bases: TGTGCCAGCAGCCAATTCAGTCTCACCCTGGGCACTGAAGCTTTCTTT.